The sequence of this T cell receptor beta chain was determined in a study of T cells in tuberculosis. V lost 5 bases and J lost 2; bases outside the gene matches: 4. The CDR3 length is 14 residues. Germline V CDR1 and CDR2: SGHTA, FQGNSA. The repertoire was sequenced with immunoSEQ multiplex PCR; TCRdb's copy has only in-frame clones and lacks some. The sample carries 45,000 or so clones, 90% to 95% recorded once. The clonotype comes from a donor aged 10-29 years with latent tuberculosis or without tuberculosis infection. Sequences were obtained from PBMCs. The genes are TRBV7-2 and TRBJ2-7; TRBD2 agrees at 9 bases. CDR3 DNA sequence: TGTGCCAGCAGCCCCGGGACTAGCCCCTACGAGCAGTACTTC. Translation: CASSPGTSPYEQYF.